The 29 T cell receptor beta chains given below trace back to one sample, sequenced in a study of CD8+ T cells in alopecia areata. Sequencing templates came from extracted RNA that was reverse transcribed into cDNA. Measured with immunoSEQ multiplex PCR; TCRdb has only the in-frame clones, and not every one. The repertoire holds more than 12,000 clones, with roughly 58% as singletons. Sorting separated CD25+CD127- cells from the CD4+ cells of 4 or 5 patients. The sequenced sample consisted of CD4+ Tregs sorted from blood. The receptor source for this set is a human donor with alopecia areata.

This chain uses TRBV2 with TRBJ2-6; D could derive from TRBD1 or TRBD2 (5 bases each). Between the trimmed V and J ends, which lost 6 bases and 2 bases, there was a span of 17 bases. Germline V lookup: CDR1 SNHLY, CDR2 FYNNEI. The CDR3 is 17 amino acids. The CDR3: CASRGPRAEAGANVLTF. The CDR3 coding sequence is TGTGCCAGCAGGGGACCGCGAGCTGAGGCTGGGGCCAACGTCCTGACTTTC. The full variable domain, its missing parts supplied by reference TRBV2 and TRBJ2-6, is EPEVTQTPSHQVTQMGQEVILRCVPISNHLYFYWYRQILGQKVEFLVSFYNNEISEKSEIFDDQFSVERPDGSNFTLKIRSTKLEDSAMYFCASRGPRAEAGANVLTFGAGSRLTVL.

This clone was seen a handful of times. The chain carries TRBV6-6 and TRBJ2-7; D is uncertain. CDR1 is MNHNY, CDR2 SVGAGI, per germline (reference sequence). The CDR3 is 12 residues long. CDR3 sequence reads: CASRVATYEQYF. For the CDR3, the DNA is TGTGCTTCACGAGTGGCAACCTACGAGCAGTACTTC.

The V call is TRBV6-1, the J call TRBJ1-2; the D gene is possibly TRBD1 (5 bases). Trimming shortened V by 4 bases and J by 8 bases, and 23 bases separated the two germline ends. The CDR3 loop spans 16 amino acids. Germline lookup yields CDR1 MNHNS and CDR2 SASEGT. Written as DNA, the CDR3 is TGTGCCAGCAGTGGACGGGACCCGGCTGCCTTCTTCGGCTACACCTTC. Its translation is CASSGRDPAAFFGYTF.

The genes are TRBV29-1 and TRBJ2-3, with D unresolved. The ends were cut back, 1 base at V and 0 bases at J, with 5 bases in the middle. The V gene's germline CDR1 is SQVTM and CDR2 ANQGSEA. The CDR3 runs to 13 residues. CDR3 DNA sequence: TGCAGCGTTGAAGGCCTCAGCACAGATACGCAGTATTTT. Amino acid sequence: CSVEGLSTDTQYF.

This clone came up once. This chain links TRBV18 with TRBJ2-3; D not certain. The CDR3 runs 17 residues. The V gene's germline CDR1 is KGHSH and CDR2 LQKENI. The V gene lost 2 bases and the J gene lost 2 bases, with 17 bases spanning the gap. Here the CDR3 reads CASSPSPQSRITDTQYF. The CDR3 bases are TGTGCCAGCTCACCAAGTCCCCAAAGCCGGATCACAGATACGCAGTATTTT.

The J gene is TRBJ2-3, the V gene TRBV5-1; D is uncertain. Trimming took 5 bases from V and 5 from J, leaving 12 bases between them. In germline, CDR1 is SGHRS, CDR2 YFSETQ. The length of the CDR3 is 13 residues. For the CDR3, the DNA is TGCGCCAGCAGTCTGCCGATAGGAGATACGCAGTATTTT. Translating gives CASSLPIGDTQYF.

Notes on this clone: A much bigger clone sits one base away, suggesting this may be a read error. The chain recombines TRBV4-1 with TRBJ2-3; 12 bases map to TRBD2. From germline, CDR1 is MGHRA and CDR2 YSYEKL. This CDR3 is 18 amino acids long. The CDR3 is CASSQERRLAGDTDTLYF. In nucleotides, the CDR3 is TGCGCCAGCAGCCAAGAAAGGCGACTAGCGGGAGACACAGATACGCTGTATTTT.

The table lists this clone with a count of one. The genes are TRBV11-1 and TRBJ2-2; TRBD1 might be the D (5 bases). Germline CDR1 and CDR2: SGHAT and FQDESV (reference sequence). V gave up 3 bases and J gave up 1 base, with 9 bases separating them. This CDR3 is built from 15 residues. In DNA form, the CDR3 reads TGTGCCAGCAGCTTGAGAGGACAGAACACCGGGGAGCTGTTTTTT. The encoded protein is CASSLRGQNTGELFF. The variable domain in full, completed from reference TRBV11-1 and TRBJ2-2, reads EAEVAQSPRYKITEKSQAVAFWCDPISGHATLYWYRQILGQGPELLVQFQDESVVDDSQLPKDRFSAERLKGVDSTLKIQPAELGDSAMYLCASSLRGQNTGELFFGEGSRLTVL.

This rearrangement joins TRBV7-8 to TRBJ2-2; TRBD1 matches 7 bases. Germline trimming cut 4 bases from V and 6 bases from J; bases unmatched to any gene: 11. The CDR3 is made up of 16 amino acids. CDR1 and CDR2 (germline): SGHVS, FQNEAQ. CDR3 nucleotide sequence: TGTGCCAGCAGCTCCACCGGGACAGTGATGGCCGGGGAGCTGTTTTTT. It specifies CASSSTGTVMAGELFF.

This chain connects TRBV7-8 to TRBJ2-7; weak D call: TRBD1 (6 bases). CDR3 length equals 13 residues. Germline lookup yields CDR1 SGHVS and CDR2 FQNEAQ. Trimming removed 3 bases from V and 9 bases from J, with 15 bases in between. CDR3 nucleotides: TGTGCCAGCAGCTTTAGGACAGTTGGTTCGCAGTACTTC. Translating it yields CASSFRTVGSQYF.

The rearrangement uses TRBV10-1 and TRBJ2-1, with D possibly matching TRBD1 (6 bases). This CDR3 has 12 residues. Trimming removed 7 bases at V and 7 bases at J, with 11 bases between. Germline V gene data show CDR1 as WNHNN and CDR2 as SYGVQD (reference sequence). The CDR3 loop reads CASIGTWNEQFF. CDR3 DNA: TGCGCCAGCATCGGGACATGGAATGAGCAGTTCTTC.

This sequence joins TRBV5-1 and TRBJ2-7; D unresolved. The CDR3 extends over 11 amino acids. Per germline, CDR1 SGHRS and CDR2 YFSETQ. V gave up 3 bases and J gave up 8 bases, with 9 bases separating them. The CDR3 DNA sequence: TGCGCCAGCAGCTCCCCGGAGAAGCAGTACTTC. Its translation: CASSSPEKQYF.

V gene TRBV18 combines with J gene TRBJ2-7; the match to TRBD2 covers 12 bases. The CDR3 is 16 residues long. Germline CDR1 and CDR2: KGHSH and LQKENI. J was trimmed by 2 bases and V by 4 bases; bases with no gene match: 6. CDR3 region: CASSLRLAGAPYEQYF. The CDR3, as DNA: TGTGCCAGCTCACTTAGACTAGCGGGAGCGCCCTACGAGCAGTACTTC.

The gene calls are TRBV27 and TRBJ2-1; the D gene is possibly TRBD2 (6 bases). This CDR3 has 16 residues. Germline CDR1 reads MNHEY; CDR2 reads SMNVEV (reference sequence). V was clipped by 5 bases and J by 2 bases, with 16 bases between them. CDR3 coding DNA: TGTGCCAGCAGTCTGAACGTCGGGAGACCCTACAATGAGCAGTTCTTC. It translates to CASSLNVGRPYNEQFF.

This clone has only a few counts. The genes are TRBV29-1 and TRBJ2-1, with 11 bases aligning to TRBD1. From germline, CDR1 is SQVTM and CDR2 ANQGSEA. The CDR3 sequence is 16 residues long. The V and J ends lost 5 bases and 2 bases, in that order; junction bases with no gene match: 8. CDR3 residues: CSVSIPGQGAYNEQFF. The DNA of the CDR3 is TGCAGCGTTTCCATACCGGGACAGGGGGCCTACAATGAGCAGTTCTTC.

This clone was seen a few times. The CDR3 DNA reads TGTGCCAGCCGTGGTTGGGCTAATGAAAAACTGTTTTTT. It encodes CASRGWANEKLFF. V gene TRBV27 combines with J gene TRBJ1-4, with unresolved D. Germline V gene sequence: CDR1 MNHEY, CDR2 SMNVEV (reference sequence). The CDR3 consists of 13 residues. V was cut by 8 bases and J by 3 bases, with 10 bases left in between.

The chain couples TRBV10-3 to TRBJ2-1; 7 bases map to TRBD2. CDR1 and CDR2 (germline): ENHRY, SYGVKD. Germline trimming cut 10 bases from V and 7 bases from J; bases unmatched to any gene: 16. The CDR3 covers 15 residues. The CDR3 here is CATHSKSGIRNEQFF. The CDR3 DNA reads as TGTGCCACCCATAGTAAAAGCGGGATTCGTAATGAGCAGTTCTTC.

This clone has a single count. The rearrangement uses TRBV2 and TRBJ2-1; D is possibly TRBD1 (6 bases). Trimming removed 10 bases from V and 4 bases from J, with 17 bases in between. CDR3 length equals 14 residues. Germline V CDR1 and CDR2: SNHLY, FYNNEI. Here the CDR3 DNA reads TGTGCCACCCGGGGTTACAGGGATTACAATGAGCAGTTCTTC. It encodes CATRGYRDYNEQFF.

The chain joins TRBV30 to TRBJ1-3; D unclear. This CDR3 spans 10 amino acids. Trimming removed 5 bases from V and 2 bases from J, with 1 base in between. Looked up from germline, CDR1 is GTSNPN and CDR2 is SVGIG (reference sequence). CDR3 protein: CAWAGNTIYF. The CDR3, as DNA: TGTGCCTGGGCTGGAAACACCATATATTTT.

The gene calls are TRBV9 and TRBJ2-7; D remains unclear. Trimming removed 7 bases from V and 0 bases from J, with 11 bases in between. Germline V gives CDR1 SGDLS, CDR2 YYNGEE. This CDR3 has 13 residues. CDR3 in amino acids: CASGPRHSYEQYF. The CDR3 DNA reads TGTGCCAGCGGTCCCCGGCACTCCTACGAGCAGTACTTC.

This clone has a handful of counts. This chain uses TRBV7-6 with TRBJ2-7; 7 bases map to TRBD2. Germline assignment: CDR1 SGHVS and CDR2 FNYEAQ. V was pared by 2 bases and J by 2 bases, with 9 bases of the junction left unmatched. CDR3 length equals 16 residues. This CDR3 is CASSLRVASGAYEQYF. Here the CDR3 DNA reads TGTGCCAGCAGCTTAAGGGTCGCTAGCGGAGCCTACGAGCAGTACTTC.

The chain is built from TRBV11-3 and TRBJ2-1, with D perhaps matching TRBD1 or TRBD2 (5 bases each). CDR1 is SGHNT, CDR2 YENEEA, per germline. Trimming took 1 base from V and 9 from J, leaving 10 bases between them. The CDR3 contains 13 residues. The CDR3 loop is CASSLVGVSEQFF. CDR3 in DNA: TGTGCCAGCAGCTTAGTGGGGGTATCTGAGCAGTTCTTC. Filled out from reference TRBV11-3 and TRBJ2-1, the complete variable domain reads EAGVVQSPRYKIIEKKQPVAFWCNPISGHNTLYWYLQNLGQGPELLIRYENEEAVDDSQLPKDRFSAERLKGVDSTLKIQPAELGDSAVYLCASSLVGVSEQFFGPGTRLTVL.

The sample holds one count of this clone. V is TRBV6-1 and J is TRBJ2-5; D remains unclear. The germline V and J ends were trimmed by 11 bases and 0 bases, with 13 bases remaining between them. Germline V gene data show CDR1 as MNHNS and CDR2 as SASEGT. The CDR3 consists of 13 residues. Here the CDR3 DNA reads TGTGCCTCCCGAGCCCACTACCAAGAGACCCAGTACTTC. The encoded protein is CASRAHYQETQYF.

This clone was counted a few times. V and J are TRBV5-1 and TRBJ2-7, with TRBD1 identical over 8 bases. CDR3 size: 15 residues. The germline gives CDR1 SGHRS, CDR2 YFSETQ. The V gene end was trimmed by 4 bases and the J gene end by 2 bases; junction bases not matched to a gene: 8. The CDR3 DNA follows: TGCGCCAGCAGCATAGGACAGGGAAACACCTACGAGCAGTACTTC. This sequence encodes CASSIGQGNTYEQYF.

For the CDR3, the DNA is TGCGCCAGCAGTGAACCGACGGTGAAAAACATTCAGTACTTC. Its translation: CASSEPTVKNIQYF. The chain carries TRBV10-2 and TRBJ2-4; D is undetermined. From germline, CDR1 is WSHSY and CDR2 SAAADI. This CDR3 region has 14 residues. V was pared by 3 bases and J by 4 bases, with 10 bases between.

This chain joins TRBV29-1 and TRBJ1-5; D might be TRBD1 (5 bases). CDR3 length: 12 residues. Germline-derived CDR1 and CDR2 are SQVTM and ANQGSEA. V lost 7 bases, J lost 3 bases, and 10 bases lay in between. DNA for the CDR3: TGCAGCGGGGGGGAACCCAATCAGCCCCAGCATTTT. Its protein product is CSGGEPNQPQHF. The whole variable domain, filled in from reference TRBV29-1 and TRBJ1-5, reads SAVISQKPSRDICQRGTSLTIQCQVDSQVTMMFWYRQQPGQSLTLIATANQGSEATYESGFVIDKFPISRPNLTFSTLTVSNMSPEDSSIYLCSGGEPNQPQHFGDGTRLSIL.

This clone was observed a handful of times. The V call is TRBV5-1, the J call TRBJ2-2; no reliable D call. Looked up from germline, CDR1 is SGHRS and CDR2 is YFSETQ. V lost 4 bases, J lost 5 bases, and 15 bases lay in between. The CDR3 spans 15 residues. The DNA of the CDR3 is TGCGCCAGCAGCCCCGGCGAGGCTTGGACCGGGGAGCTGTTTTTT. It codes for CASSPGEAWTGELFF.

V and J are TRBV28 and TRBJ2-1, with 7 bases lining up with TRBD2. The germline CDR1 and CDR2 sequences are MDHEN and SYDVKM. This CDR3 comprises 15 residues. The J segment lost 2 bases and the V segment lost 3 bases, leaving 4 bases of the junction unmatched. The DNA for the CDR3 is TGTGCCAGCAGTTTTGGGGGAGGGCCCTACAATGAGCAGTTCTTC. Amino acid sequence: CASSFGGGPYNEQFF.

The CDR3 DNA reads TGTGCCAGCAGTACAGACCCGTACAATGAGCAGTTCTTC. Translating it yields CASSTDPYNEQFF. The chain couples TRBV28 to TRBJ2-1; D unresolved. The CDR3 contains 13 residues. Trimming removed 5 bases from V and 4 bases from J, with 9 bases in between. Germline V gene sequence: CDR1 MDHEN, CDR2 SYDVKM.